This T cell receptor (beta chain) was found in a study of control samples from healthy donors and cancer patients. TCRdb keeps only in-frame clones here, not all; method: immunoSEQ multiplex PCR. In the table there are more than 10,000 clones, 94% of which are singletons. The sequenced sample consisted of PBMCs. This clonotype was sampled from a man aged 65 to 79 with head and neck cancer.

The chain's CDR3 is CASSRTSAVDTGELFF. CDR3 DNA: TGTGCCAGCTCCCGCACTAGCGCCGTTGACACCGGGGAGCTGTTTTTT. The gene calls are TRBV18 and TRBJ2-2, with 7 bases aligning to TRBD2. The V segment lost 6 bases and the J segment 3 bases; nucleotides outside the gene matches: 10. This CDR3 is built from 16 residues. Germline CDR1 reads KGHSH; CDR2 reads LQKENI.